The source of this TCR beta chain is a study of tissue T cells after allogeneic stem cell transplantation. V was clipped by 6 bases and J by 8 bases; unmatched bases: 6. There are 12 residues in the CDR3. Germline CDR1 reads NNHNN; CDR2 reads SYGAGS (reference sequence). On this clone itself: Its antigen is not known. Gene and germline names: mouse. The missing CDR3 end, 1 residue past where the read stops, is filled in from the germline J gene.

Here immunoSEQ multiplex PCR was the method, and the copy in TCRdb shows in-frame clones only, minus some. The sample yields 20,000 to 25,000 clones, roughly two thirds seen once. General observations from the study: Limitations included a small, clinically heterogeneous cohort and limited sampling depth. Blood and spleen captured only part of the tissue TCR repertoire.

Input material: spleen. The TCR sequence derives from a female BALB/c mouse in good health. Mouse MHC haplotype: H2-d. The rearrangement joins TRBV13-2 to TRBJ1-1; 8 positions match TRBD1. The CDR3 loop is CASVDRGVEVFF. CDR3 bases read: TGTGCCAGCGTAGACAGGGGAGTTGAAGTCTTC.